One sample yielded the 32 T cell receptor beta chains listed below, sequenced in a study of radiotherapy plus CTLA-4 blockade in lung cancer. This table comes from immunoSEQ multiplex PCR, and its TCRdb copy is limited to in-frame clones, with some not included. The top ten hold just under 8% of the sample, which has tens of thousands of clones, less than 85% seen once. The sequenced sample was peripheral blood, obtained from a patient treated with radiotherapy plus ipilimumab. The receptor set was obtained from a human donor with non-small cell lung cancer who had stable disease on radiotherapy plus ipilimumab.

The rearrangement links TRBV7-7 to TRBJ2-3, with D possibly being TRBD1 (5 bases). With 0 bases removed from V and 5 bases from J, the gap between germline ends came to 9 bases. The CDR3 is 14 residues long. The germline V gene has CDR1 SSHAT and CDR2 FNYEAQ (reference sequence). CDR3 amino acids: CASSLARDVDTQYF. The CDR3 DNA follows: TGTGCCAGCAGCTTAGCCAGGGATGTAGATACGCAGTATTTT.

V and J are TRBV6-5 and TRBJ1-1; no clear D. Per germline, CDR1 MNHEY and CDR2 SVGAGI. The CDR3 has 16 amino acids. V shed 0 bases and J shed 1 base, with 12 bases lying between them. The CDR3 loop reads CASSYSDLIQNTEAFF. Here the CDR3 DNA reads TGTGCCAGCAGTTACTCGGATCTTATTCAGAACACTGAAGCTTTCTTT.

This chain uses TRBV27 with TRBJ1-5, with D unresolved. Deletions cut 2 bases from V and 1 base from J, with 6 bases between. This CDR3 region has 14 residues. The germline gives CDR1 MNHEY, CDR2 SMNVEV (reference sequence). The CDR3 spells CASSLIGSNQPQHF. The CDR3 coding sequence is TGTGCCAGCAGTTTAATCGGAAGCAATCAGCCCCAGCATTTT.

The genes are TRBV20-1 and TRBJ2-7; D remains ambiguous. Looked up from germline, CDR1 is DFQATT and CDR2 is SNEGSKA (reference sequence). Trimming stripped 4 bases from V and 3 bases from J, with 7 bases between. CDR3 size: 11 residues. The DNA of the CDR3 is TGCAGTGCTACTCGTAGCTACGAGCAGTACTTC. This gives the protein CSATRSYEQYF.

The chain carries TRBV7-2 and TRBJ1-2; no firm D call. This CDR3 is built from 14 residues. The germline gives CDR1 SGHTA, CDR2 FQGNSA. V dropped 5 bases and J dropped 8 bases, with 18 bases sitting between them. The CDR3 protein is CASSLGSSRGGYTF. As DNA, the CDR3 is TGTGCCAGCAGCCTGGGGTCTTCGCGTGGAGGCTACACCTTC.

The sample holds a few counts of this clone. This rearrangement joins TRBV6-5 to TRBJ2-7; D unresolved. CDR1 and CDR2 from the germline V gene are MNHEY and SVGAGI. CDR3 size: 14 residues. Deletions cut 6 bases from V and 5 bases from J, with 17 bases between. The CDR3 nucleotides are TGTGCCAGCAGCGTAGTAGCTGTCGCCCACGAGCAGTACTTC. This sequence encodes CASSVVAVAHEQYF.

V gene TRBV6-5 combines with J gene TRBJ1-1; D not certain. The CDR3 totals 12 residues. V shed 10 bases and J shed 5 bases, with 14 bases lying between them. Germline V gene data show CDR1 as MNHEY and CDR2 as SVGAGI. The CDR3 is CATGYLGTEAFF. The CDR3 nucleotides are TGTGCCACGGGGTATCTGGGAACTGAAGCTTTCTTT.

J is TRBJ2-2 and V is TRBV25-1, with D unresolved. V was cut by 6 bases and J by 0 bases, with 5 bases left in between. Germline-derived CDR1 and CDR2 are MGHDK and SYGVNS. CDR3 length: 13 amino acids. The CDR3 protein is CASSAPNTGELFF. The CDR3 DNA follows: TGTGCCAGCAGCGCTCCGAACACCGGGGAGCTGTTTTTT.

The table lists this clone with a few counts. V is TRBV9 and J is TRBJ2-1, with a tentative D call TRBD1 (6 bases). Germline V lookup: CDR1 SGDLS, CDR2 YYNGEE. CDR3 length: 18 residues. The V gene lost 0 bases and the J gene lost 0 bases, with 16 bases spanning the gap. CDR3 coding DNA: TGTGCCAGCAGCGTAGCTCCGTTTCAGGGGTACTCCTACAATGAGCAGTTCTTC. The encoded protein is CASSVAPFQGYSYNEQFF.

DNA for the CDR3: TGTGCCACCAGCAGAGATTTATCCGTCTCTGGAAACACCATATATTTT. The encoded protein is CATSRDLSVSGNTIYF. J is TRBJ1-3 and V is TRBV15; unclear D gene. This CDR3 region has 16 residues. Germline CDR1 LNHNV, CDR2 YYDKDF (reference sequence). V dropped 0 bases and J dropped 0 bases, with 9 bases sitting between them.

The chain combines TRBV19 with TRBJ2-2, with 13 positions matching TRBD2. Trimming cost V 5 bases and J 6 bases; bases outside gene matches: 6. Germline loops: CDR1 LNHDA, CDR2 SQIVND (reference sequence). CDR3 size: 16 residues. The DNA of the CDR3 is TGTGCCAGTAGTTCGACTAGCGGGGGGCCGCCCGGGGAGCTGTTTTTT. Protein: CASSSTSGGPPGELFF.

This clone was counted a few times. The chain recombines TRBV5-1 with TRBJ2-1; TRBD2 aligns across 12 bases. After removal of 0 bases from V and 5 bases from J, the junction contained 6 bases not matched to a gene. The CDR3 runs 17 residues. CDR1 is SGHRS and CDR2 is YFSETQ in the germline V gene. CDR3 bases: TGCGCCAGCAGCTTGGAACTAGCGGGGGGACCTAACAATGAGCAGTTCTTC. Its protein is CASSLELAGGPNNEQFF.

The V and J genes are TRBV28 and TRBJ1-4, with D perhaps TRBD1 (5 bases). In germline, CDR1 is MDHEN, CDR2 SYDVKM. V lost 11 bases and J lost 8, with 18 bases in between. This CDR3 has 13 residues. Here the CDR3 reads CAASGLGGEKLFF. Here the CDR3 DNA reads TGTGCCGCTAGTGGGCTGGGGGGGGAAAAACTGTTTTTT.

The V gene is TRBV7-9, the J gene TRBJ2-2; the match to TRBD1 covers 8 bases. The trim removed 4 bases at V and 5 bases at J, leaving 6 bases unmatched. Germline V CDR1 and CDR2: SEHNR, FQNEAQ (reference sequence). The CDR3 is 15 amino acids. CDR3 sequence reads: CASSSPGQETGELFF. In DNA form, the CDR3 reads TGTGCCAGCAGCTCACCGGGACAGGAGACCGGGGAGCTGTTTTTT.

This chain connects TRBV7-9 to TRBJ1-6, with D possibly being TRBD1 (6 bases). The CDR3 spans 16 residues. The V gene lost 1 base and the J gene lost 9 bases, with 16 bases spanning the gap. The germline V gene encodes CDR1 SEHNR and CDR2 FQNEAQ (reference sequence). CDR3 residues: CASSLERGVIGSPLHF. As DNA, the CDR3 is TGTGCCAGCAGCTTAGAGAGGGGGGTAATCGGTTCACCCCTCCACTTT.

V gene TRBV5-4 combines with J gene TRBJ2-4; D might be TRBD1 or TRBD2, each matching 7 bases. The germline CDR1 and CDR2 sequences are SGHNT and YYREEE (reference sequence). V was trimmed by 7 bases and J by 8 bases, leaving 10 bases between them. The CDR3 extends over 11 amino acids. This CDR3 reads CASQGGDIQYF. The CDR3, as DNA: TGTGCCAGCCAGGGGGGGGACATTCAGTACTTC.

The chain recombines TRBV7-9 with TRBJ1-3; 7 bases agree with TRBD1. Losses at the gene ends were 3 bases for V and 0 bases for J; bases not matched to a gene: 11. The CDR3 loop spans 18 amino acids. Germline loops: CDR1 SEHNR, CDR2 FQNEAQ (reference sequence). The CDR3 DNA reads as TGTGCCAGCAGCTTTAAGGCGGGACAGATCTTCTCTGGAAACACCATATATTTT. Translation: CASSFKAGQIFSGNTIYF.

The gene calls are TRBV7-3 and TRBJ2-3; 8 nucleotides match TRBD2. Germline CDR1 and CDR2: SGHTA and FQGTGA. The length of the CDR3 is 15 residues. J gave up 2 bases and V 3 bases, and 4 bases lay outside the gene matches. In DNA, the CDR3 is TGTGCCAGCAGCTTCACTAGCGGAGACACAGATACGCAGTATTTT. Its translation: CASSFTSGDTDTQYF. The whole variable domain, remainder taken from reference TRBV7-3 and TRBJ2-3, is GAGVSQTPSNKVTEKGKYVELRCDPISGHTALYWYRQSLGQGPEFLIYFQGTGAADDSGLPNDRFFAVRPEGSVSTLKIQRTERGDSAVYLCASSFTSGDTDTQYFGPGTRLTVL.

The chain joins TRBV7-6 to TRBJ1-1; 7 positions agree with TRBD1. This CDR3 has 19 residues. V lost 1 base to trimming and J lost 4 bases; unmatched junction nucleotides: 18. Germline V gene data show CDR1 as SGHVS and CDR2 as FNYEAQ. The CDR3 DNA is TGTGCCAGCAGCTTAGGAGTGCGACAGGGAACCCTTCCGGGCACTGAAGCTTTCTTT. It yields the protein CASSLGVRQGTLPGTEAFF. Complete variable domain (other parts from reference TRBV7-6 and TRBJ1-1): GAGVSQSPRYKVTKRGQDVALRCDPISGHVSLYWYRQALGQGPEFLTYFNYEAQQDKSGLPNDRFSAERPEGSISTLTIQRTEQRDSAMYRCASSLGVRQGTLPGTEAFFGQGTRLTVV.

With regard to this clone: Germline and junction disagree at one end, which may indicate a read error. The CDR3 sequence: CASTVEAMNTGELFF. DNA for the CDR3: TGTGCCAGCACCGTAGAGGCAATGAACACCGGGGAGCTGTTTTTT. This chain connects TRBV9 to TRBJ2-2; D remains ambiguous. This CDR3 is built from 15 residues. Germline V gives CDR1 SGDLS, CDR2 YYNGEE.

The chain combines TRBV9 with TRBJ2-3; no clear D gene. The CDR3 extends over 17 amino acids. CDR1 is SGDLS and CDR2 is YYNGEE in the germline V gene. V was pared by 3 bases and J by 1 base, with 18 bases between. The CDR3 sequence is CASSGRSGDHRTDTQYF. Written as DNA, the CDR3 is TGTGCCAGCAGCGGTCGGAGTGGGGATCATCGCACAGATACGCAGTATTTT.

By sample share, this clone is medium-sized. The J gene is TRBJ2-5, the V gene TRBV2, with D tentatively TRBD2 (5 bases). Germline V CDR1 and CDR2: SNHLY, FYNNEI. V gave up 6 bases and J gave up 5 bases, with 13 bases separating them. There are 13 residues in the CDR3. DNA for the CDR3: TGTGCCAGCAGGAGCCGGGGTTGGGAGACCCAGTACTTC. It specifies CASRSRGWETQYF. The full variable domain, with the rest looked up from reference TRBV2 and TRBJ2-5, is EPEVTQTPSHQVTQMGQEVILRCVPISNHLYFYWYRQILGQKVEFLVSFYNNEISEKSEIFDDQFSVERPDGSNFTLKIRSTKLEDSAMYFCASRSRGWETQYFGPGTRLLVL.

The chain joins TRBV27 to TRBJ1-2; no firm D call. CDR3 length: 14 residues. The V end was cut by 7 bases, the J end by 0 bases, with 12 bases between. Germline V CDR1 and CDR2: MNHEY, SMNVEV (reference sequence). This CDR3 reads CASTALPTNYGYTF. The CDR3 coding sequence is TGTGCCAGCACCGCCCTTCCAACTAACTATGGCTACACCTTC.

The chain employs TRBV6-1 and TRBJ1-1; no firm D call. The germline V gene encodes CDR1 MNHNS and CDR2 SASEGT. The CDR3 consists of 13 residues. Between the trimmed V and J ends, which lost 6 bases and 1 base, there was a span of 9 bases. The CDR3 DNA sequence: TGTGCCAGCAGCACGACTAGGAACACTGAAGCTTTCTTT. This sequence encodes CASSTTRNTEAFF.

The V and J genes are TRBV11-3 and TRBJ2-1, with TRBD2 identical over 8 bases. Germline V gene sequence: CDR1 SGHNT, CDR2 YENEEA. The CDR3 spans 14 residues. After removal of 4 bases from V and 6 bases from J, the junction contained 5 bases not matched to a gene. CDR3 in DNA: TGTGCCAGCAGCTCCGGGGGGGCAGGCAATGAGCAGTTCTTC. This sequence encodes CASSSGGAGNEQFF.

The chain links TRBV4-1 to TRBJ1-3; 7 nucleotides match TRBD1. J was trimmed by 13 bases and V by 0 bases; bases with no gene match: 9. The length of the CDR3 is 14 residues. Per the germline V gene, CDR1 is MGHRA and CDR2 is YSYEKL. CDR3 loop: CASSQESRGNGIYF. CDR3 in DNA: TGCGCCAGCAGCCAAGAGAGCAGGGGGAATGGGATATATTTT.

The chain links TRBV18 to TRBJ1-1; 7 bases fit TRBD1. CDR3 length equals 18 residues. Looked up from germline, CDR1 is KGHSH and CDR2 is LQKENI. V gave up 6 bases and J gave up 0 bases; unmatched junction bases: 16. As DNA, the CDR3 is TGTGCCAGCTCTCTTCGACAGGGCGCTACCTCATTGAACACTGAAGCTTTCTTT. Its translation is CASSLRQGATSLNTEAFF. Based on the CDR3 plus reference TRBV18 and TRBJ1-1, the full variable domain is NAGVMQNPRHLVRRRGQEARLRCSPMKGHSHVYWYRQLPEEGLKFMVYLQKENIIDESGMPKERFSAEFPKEGPSILRIQQVVRGDSAAYFCASSLRQGATSLNTEAFFGQGTRLTVV.

This chain links TRBV9 with TRBJ2-2; D gene unclear. Germline V gene sequence: CDR1 SGDLS, CDR2 YYNGEE. The V end lost 3 bases, the J end lost 6 bases, and 18 bases lay between the germline ends. CDR3 length: 16 amino acids. Written as DNA, the CDR3 is TGTGCCAGCAGCGCCCAACATGATCGGTGGCCCGGGGAGCTGTTTTTT. It yields the protein CASSAQHDRWPGELFF.

The chain has TRBV5-6 and TRBJ2-5; perhaps TRBD2 as D (6 bases). The DNA matches TRBJ2-7 better at its end, which makes the J call doubtful. Germline V gene sequence: CDR1 SGHDT, CDR2 YYEEEE. The CDR3 has 16 residues. The chain's CDR3 is CASSPPGLLSSYEQYF. The CDR3, as DNA: TGTGCCAGCAGCCCTCCGGGACTCCTGAGCTCCTACGAGCAGTACTTC.

V usage is TRBV29-1 and J usage is TRBJ2-1; 15 nucleotides align to TRBD2. The CDR3 loop spans 15 amino acids. Trimming at V came to 5 bases and at J to 7 bases, leaving 6 bases not matched to a gene. The V gene's germline CDR1 is SQVTM and CDR2 ANQGSEA. CDR3 in amino acids: CSVRTSGGVWNEQFF. The CDR3 bases are TGCAGCGTTCGGACTAGCGGGGGGGTCTGGAATGAGCAGTTCTTC.

This chain uses TRBV19 with TRBJ1-1; D is possibly TRBD1 (6 bases). The V gene's germline CDR1 is LNHDA and CDR2 SQIVND (reference sequence). Trimming cost V 5 bases and J 0 bases, with 7 bases left between them. CDR3 length equals 13 residues. The CDR3: CASSQGMNTEAFF. CDR3 sequence (DNA): TGTGCCAGTAGTCAGGGGATGAACACTGAAGCTTTCTTT.

The V gene is TRBV11-3, the J gene TRBJ2-7; D not certain. Germline V CDR1 and CDR2: SGHNT, YENEEA. Trimming stripped 5 bases from V and 3 bases from J, with 8 bases between. The length of the CDR3 is 12 residues. CDR3 sequence (DNA): TGTGCCAGCAGCCGCTCCGGCTACGAGCAGTACTTC. Its translation: CASSRSGYEQYF.